The 28 T cell receptor beta chains presented below share a single source sample, sequenced in a study of blood T cell repertoires in COVID-19. The repertoire was sequenced with immunoSEQ multiplex PCR; TCRdb's copy has only in-frame clones and lacks some. The sample includes around 94,000 clones, 92% of them seen just once. Sample: peripheral blood. Source of these receptors: a woman between 45 and 65 years old with COVID-19, enrolled during active disease.

The CDR3 region is CATTKRAYYGYTF. The CDR3 region has the DNA TGTGCCACCACGAAGAGGGCCTACTATGGCTACACCTTC. The chain is built from TRBV19 and TRBJ1-2; D gene ambiguous. This CDR3 has 13 amino acids. The germline gives CDR1 LNHDA, CDR2 SQIVND (reference sequence). V lost 10 bases to trimming and J lost 3 bases, with 15 bases between them.

The chain uses TRBV11-2 and TRBJ2-1; 7 positions match TRBD2. Germline values: CDR1 SGHAT, CDR2 FQNNGV. V lost 2 bases to trimming and J lost 6 bases; unmatched junction nucleotides: 4. CDR3 size: 14 residues. The CDR3 DNA reads TGTGCCAGCAGCTTATTTCGACTAGCCAATGAGCAGTTCTTC. Protein: CASSLFRLANEQFF.

The chain uses TRBV5-4 and TRBJ2-2; TRBD2 is a possible D gene (5 bases). This CDR3 comprises 15 residues. Germline-derived CDR1 and CDR2 are SGHNT and YYREEE (reference sequence). V was shortened by 2 bases and J by 4 bases, with 12 bases between the two germline ends. The CDR3 is CASSFLGRATGELFF. The CDR3 nucleotides read TGTGCCAGCAGCTTTCTAGGGCGGGCCACCGGGGAGCTGTTTTTT.

The chain has TRBV7-2 and TRBJ2-3, with D perhaps TRBD2 (5 bases). Between the trimmed V and J ends, which lost 5 bases and 6 bases, there was a span of 15 bases. Germline V gene data show CDR1 as SGHTA and CDR2 as FQGNSA. This CDR3 has 14 amino acids. CDR3 bases: TGTGCCAGCAGCCCTACTAGGGCCCAGGATACGCAGTATTTT. Protein product: CASSPTRAQDTQYF.

V is TRBV19 and J is TRBJ1-1; a weak D match, TRBD1 (6 bases). Trimming pared 1 base from V and 0 bases from J, leaving 9 bases between. The germline V gene has CDR1 LNHDA and CDR2 SQIVND (reference sequence). CDR3 size: 15 residues. In DNA form, the CDR3 reads TGTGCCAGTAGTATAGCAGGGGCCATGAACACTGAAGCTTTCTTT. Protein: CASSIAGAMNTEAFF.

The V call is TRBV28, the J call TRBJ1-6; tentatively, D is TRBD1 (6 bases). Per germline, CDR1 MDHEN and CDR2 SYDVKM. The CDR3 extends over 16 amino acids. Trimming stripped 8 bases from V and 5 bases from J, with 19 bases between. The CDR3, as DNA: TGTGCCAGCTGGCCCTCTGGACAGCCTGATAATTCACCCCTCCACTTT. Translating gives CASWPSGQPDNSPLHF.

CDR3 in DNA: TGTGCCAGCTCACCCGGGGGTAACTATGGCTACACCTTC. This sequence encodes CASSPGGNYGYTF. The V and J genes are TRBV18 and TRBJ1-2, with D tentatively TRBD1 (5 bases). Germline V gene data show CDR1 as KGHSH and CDR2 as LQKENI. The CDR3 has 13 residues. With 3 bases removed from V and 1 base from J, the gap between germline ends came to 6 bases.

The V gene is TRBV20-1, the J gene TRBJ1-1, with TRBD1 as a possible D gene (6 bases). The V end was cut by 3 bases, the J end by 8 bases, with 10 bases between. The germline CDR1 and CDR2 sequences are DFQATT and SNEGSKA (reference sequence). The CDR3 has 11 residues. CDR3 protein: CSARDRREAFF. CDR3 nucleotide sequence: TGCAGTGCTAGGGACAGACGGGAAGCTTTCTTT.

This rearrangement joins TRBV28 to TRBJ1-5, with a weak D call TRBD1 (5 bases). The CDR3 has 15 amino acids. V was cut by 2 bases and J by 4 bases, with 12 bases left in between. CDR1 is MDHEN and CDR2 is SYDVKM in the germline V gene. CDR3 sequence (DNA): TGTGCCAGCAGTTTAATAGGGGTCGGAAATCAGCCCCAGCATTTT. Translating it yields CASSLIGVGNQPQHF. The complete variable domain, with remaining parts taken from reference TRBV28 and TRBJ1-5, reads DVKVTQSSRYLVKRTGEKVFLECVQDMDHENMFWYRQDPGLGLRLIYFSYDVKMKEKGDIPEGYSVSREKKERFSLILESASTNQTSMYLCASSLIGVGNQPQHFGDGTRLSIL.

V gene TRBV18 combines with J gene TRBJ1-4; D possibly corresponds to TRBD1 (5 bases). The V gene lost 6 bases and the J gene lost 2 bases, with 13 bases spanning the gap. CDR3 length: 15 residues. From germline, CDR1 is KGHSH and CDR2 LQKENI. The CDR3 sequence is CASSGQRGTNEKLFF. Here the CDR3 DNA reads TGTGCCAGCTCTGGTCAACGGGGGACTAATGAAAAACTGTTTTTT.

The V call is TRBV5-1, the J call TRBJ2-5, with 9 nucleotides matching TRBD2. The CDR3 is 16 amino acids. Trimming at V came to 4 bases and at J to 3 bases, leaving 10 bases not matched to a gene. Germline V gene sequence: CDR1 SGHRS, CDR2 YFSETQ. This chain's CDR3 is CASSHAWRGGKETQYF. In DNA form, the CDR3 reads TGCGCCAGCAGCCACGCCTGGCGGGGGGGGAAAGAGACCCAGTACTTC.

The rearrangement uses TRBV11-2 and TRBJ1-4, with D unclear. V lost 2 bases and J lost 6, with 13 bases in between. Germline V gene sequence: CDR1 SGHAT, CDR2 FQNNGV. The CDR3 loop spans 15 amino acids. The CDR3 sequence is CASSLSGWGDEKLFF. DNA for the CDR3: TGTGCCAGCAGCTTATCGGGGTGGGGAGATGAAAAACTGTTTTTT.

The chain couples TRBV5-1 to TRBJ1-4, with D unresolved. The CDR3 contains 16 residues. Per the germline V gene, CDR1 is SGHRS and CDR2 is YFSETQ. V was shortened by 4 bases and J by 5 bases, with 18 bases between the two germline ends. The CDR3 region is CASSSRPGSFNEKLFF. The CDR3 bases are TGCGCCAGCAGCAGCCGTCCCGGGTCCTTCAATGAAAAACTGTTTTTT. The full variable domain, rest sourced from reference TRBV5-1 and TRBJ1-4, is KAGVTQTPRYLIKTRGQQVTLSCSPISGHRSVSWYQQTPGQGLQFLFEYFSETQRNKGNFPGRFSGRQFSNSRSEMNVSTLELGDSALYLCASSSRPGSFNEKLFFGSGTQLSVL.

This clone was counted a single time. V gene TRBV19 combines with J gene TRBJ2-2, with 7 nucleotides matching TRBD2. Germline V gives CDR1 LNHDA, CDR2 SQIVND (reference sequence). Unmatched junction bases numbered 5, after V lost 5 bases and J lost 5 bases. The CDR3 runs 14 residues. The CDR3: CASSSGGETGELFF. The CDR3 nucleotides read TGTGCCAGTAGTTCGGGGGGAGAAACCGGGGAGCTGTTTTTT.

This chain connects TRBV7-2 to TRBJ1-4; D uncertain. This CDR3 region has 16 residues. Germline V CDR1 and CDR2: SGHTA, FQGNSA. With 6 bases removed from V and 6 bases from J, the gap between germline ends came to 20 bases. The chain's CDR3 is CASRHPGAVRDEKLFF. The CDR3 bases are TGTGCCAGCAGACACCCTGGCGCGGTACGGGATGAAAAACTGTTTTTT. Based on the CDR3 plus reference TRBV7-2 and TRBJ1-4, the full variable domain is GAGVSQSPSNKVTEKGKDVELRCDPISGHTALYWYRQSLGQGLEFLIYFQGNSAPDKSGLPSDRFSAERTGGSVSTLTIQRTQQEDSAVYLCASRHPGAVRDEKLFFGSGTQLSVL.

CDR3 sequence (DNA): TGCGCCAGCAGCCAAGGCAGACTTTCATTCATCTCTGGGGCCAACGTCCTGACTTTC. Encoded protein: CASSQGRLSFISGANVLTF. The chain employs TRBV4-3 and TRBJ2-6; no clear D. The germline V gene encodes CDR1 LGHNA and CDR2 YSLEER. With 1 base removed from V and 0 bases from J, the gap between germline ends came to 16 bases. There are 19 residues in the CDR3.

CDR3 amino acids: CASSQERSGGLETQYF. The CDR3 bases are TGTGCCAGCAGCCAAGAACGGTCAGGGGGCCTCGAGACCCAGTACTTC. V gene TRBV3-1 (or the pseudogene TRBV3-2) combines with J gene TRBJ2-5; 8 bases fit TRBD1. V was clipped by 0 bases and J by 5 bases; unmatched bases: 8. From germline, CDR1 is LGHDT and CDR2 YNNKEL (reference sequence). The CDR3 spans 16 residues.

The chain links TRBV3-1 (or the pseudogene TRBV3-2) to TRBJ1-2, with D possibly being TRBD1 (6 bases). The CDR3 runs 14 residues. V lost 1 base to trimming and J lost 3 bases, with 9 bases between them. In germline, CDR1 is LGHDT, CDR2 YNNKEL (reference sequence). For the CDR3, the DNA is TGTGCCAGCAGCCAAGGAGAGGGGGACTATGGCTACACCTTC. It specifies CASSQGEGDYGYTF.

The rearrangement joins TRBV7-6 to TRBJ2-3; TRBD1 agrees at 12 bases. CDR3 size: 16 residues. Germline trimming cut 5 bases from V and 4 bases from J; bases unmatched to any gene: 7. Germline values: CDR1 SGHVS, CDR2 FNYEAQ. The CDR3 protein is CASSGTGQGASDTQYF. The CDR3 bases are TGTGCCAGCAGCGGAACGGGACAGGGGGCTTCAGATACGCAGTATTTT.

This rearrangement joins TRBV15 to TRBJ2-3; 8 bases fit TRBD2. Looked up from germline, CDR1 is LNHNV and CDR2 is YYDKDF (reference sequence). The CDR3 runs 15 residues. The V and J ends lost 5 bases and 6 bases, in that order; junction bases with no gene match: 10. The CDR3 protein is CATSRPGLDSDTQYF. CDR3 nucleotides: TGTGCCACCAGCCGCCCGGGACTAGACAGTGATACGCAGTATTTT.

The gene calls are TRBV7-8 and TRBJ2-3; 7 bases are a match to TRBD1. The V and J ends lost 5 bases and 2 bases, in that order; junction bases with no gene match: 7. The CDR3 loop spans 15 amino acids. Germline V CDR1 and CDR2: SGHVS, FQNEAQ. CDR3 DNA: TGTGCCAGCAGCCCGGACAGGACCCCCACAGATACGCAGTATTTT. Residues: CASSPDRTPTDTQYF.

The gene calls are TRBV15 and TRBJ1-5, with 7 bases fitting TRBD1. The ends lost 1 base at V and 2 bases at J; junction bases unmatched: 2. Germline-derived CDR1 and CDR2 are LNHNV and YYDKDF (reference sequence). This CDR3 is built from 15 residues. This CDR3 reads CATSRGQGRNQPQHF. CDR3 nucleotide sequence: TGTGCCACCAGCAGAGGACAGGGACGCAATCAGCCCCAGCATTTT.

This clone was counted once. The chain is built from TRBV19 and TRBJ1-2; 9 bases are shared with TRBD1. The CDR3 is 16 amino acids. Germline V gene lookup returns CDR1 LNHDA and CDR2 SQIVND (reference sequence). V was pared by 0 bases and J by 4 bases, with 6 bases of the junction left unmatched. This CDR3 reads CASSIEYRTGAYGYTF. CDR3 sequence (DNA): TGTGCCAGTAGTATAGAGTATCGGACAGGGGCCTATGGCTACACCTTC.

This clone has only a few counts. This rearrangement joins TRBV11-1 to TRBJ1-4; a weak D match, TRBD1 (6 bases). CDR1 and CDR2 from the germline V gene are SGHAT and FQDESV (reference sequence). The CDR3 has 13 amino acids. Deletions cut 6 bases from V and 5 bases from J, with 10 bases between. CDR3 DNA sequence: TGTGCCAGCAGTTGGACAGACAATGAAAAACTGTTTTTT. As protein: CASSWTDNEKLFF.

This sequence joins TRBV27 and TRBJ2-2, with 10 positions matching TRBD1. CDR1 and CDR2 (germline): MNHEY, SMNVEV (reference sequence). V was clipped by 4 bases and J by 4 bases; unmatched bases: 9. This CDR3 is 17 amino acids long. This chain's CDR3 is CASSSLSGQGGTGELFF. As DNA, the CDR3 is TGTGCCAGCAGTTCGTTATCCGGACAGGGGGGCACCGGGGAGCTGTTTTTT.

V is TRBV10-3 and J is TRBJ1-3; D call uncertain. V was clipped by 4 bases and J by 8 bases, with 6 bases between them. CDR3 length: 11 residues. Germline V gives CDR1 ENHRY, CDR2 SYGVKD. The CDR3 protein is CAISVSHTIYF. In nucleotides, the CDR3 is TGTGCCATCAGTGTAAGCCACACCATATATTTT.

This rearrangement joins TRBV28 to TRBJ2-1; D might be TRBD2 (6 bases). This CDR3 is 13 amino acids long. From germline, CDR1 is MDHEN and CDR2 SYDVKM. The V end was cut by 2 bases, the J end by 6 bases, with 8 bases between. The CDR3 nucleotides read TGTGCCAGCAGTTTAGGCGGGGCCAATGAGCAGTTCTTC. Amino acid sequence: CASSLGGANEQFF.

The chain recombines TRBV6-5 with TRBJ1-2; D uncertain. In germline, CDR1 is MNHEY, CDR2 SVGAGI. Trimming shortened V by 7 bases and J by 7 bases, and 16 bases separated the two germline ends. The CDR3 totals 13 residues. The CDR3 bases are TGTGCCAGCACCCCGGGGAACCAGCCTGGCTACACCTTC. Translation: CASTPGNQPGYTF.